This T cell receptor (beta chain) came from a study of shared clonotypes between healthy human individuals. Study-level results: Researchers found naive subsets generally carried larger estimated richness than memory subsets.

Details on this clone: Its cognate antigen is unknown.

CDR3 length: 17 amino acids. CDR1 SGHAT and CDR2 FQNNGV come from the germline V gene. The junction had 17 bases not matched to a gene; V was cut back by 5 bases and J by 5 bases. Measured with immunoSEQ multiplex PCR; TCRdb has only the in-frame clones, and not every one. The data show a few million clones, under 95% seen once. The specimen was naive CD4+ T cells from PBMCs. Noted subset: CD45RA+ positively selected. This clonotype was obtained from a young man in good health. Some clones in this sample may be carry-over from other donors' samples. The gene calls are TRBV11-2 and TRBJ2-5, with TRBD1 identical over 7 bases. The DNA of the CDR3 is TGTGCCAGCAGCCCAGGGGGTGAGGCACCGGGACGGGAGACCCAGTACTTC. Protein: CASSPGGEAPGRETQYF.